The TCR beta chain described here comes from a study of cytomegalovirus exposure and HLA in healthy donors. About this clone: Antigen: not known.

The CDR3 loop spans 16 amino acids. Germline V CDR1 and CDR2: MNHEY, SMNVEV (reference sequence). V was trimmed by 6 bases and J by 1 base, leaving 18 bases between them. Study-wide results and caveats: Relative to the roughly 640-donor mean, N-insertions were reportedly fewer in an Asian-associated ancestry cluster in a later analysis. Later on, an analysis showed TCR association rates differing by HLA locus, with DRB1 the most and HLA-C the fewest.

The PCR had 60 Vbeta and 13 Jbeta primers. Using immunoSEQ multiplex PCR, the repertoire was profiled, and TCRdb retains in-frame clones only, with some absent. The data contain about 300,000 clones, more than 80% of them singletons. This sequence was found in a man in his forties in good health and CMV-seropositive. Sequenced input: PBMCs. The chain combines TRBV27 with TRBJ1-1, with D possibly matching TRBD1 (6 bases). The CDR3 here is CASRPGGAGGNTEAFF. The CDR3 DNA reads TGTGCCAGCAGACCGGGGGGCGCCGGAGGGAACACTGAAGCTTTCTTT.